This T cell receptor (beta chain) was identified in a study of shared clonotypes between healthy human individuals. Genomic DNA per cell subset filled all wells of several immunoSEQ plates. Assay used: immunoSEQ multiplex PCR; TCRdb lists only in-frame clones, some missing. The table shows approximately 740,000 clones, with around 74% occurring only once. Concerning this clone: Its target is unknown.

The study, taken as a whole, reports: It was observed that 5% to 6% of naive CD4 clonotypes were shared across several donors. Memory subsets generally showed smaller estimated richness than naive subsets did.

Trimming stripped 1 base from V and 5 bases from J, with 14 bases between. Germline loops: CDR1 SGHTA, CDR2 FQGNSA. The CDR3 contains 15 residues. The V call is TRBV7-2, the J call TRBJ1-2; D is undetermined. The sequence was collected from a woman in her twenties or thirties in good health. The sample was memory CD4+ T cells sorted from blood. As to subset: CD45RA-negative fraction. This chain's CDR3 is CASSLEGRSGYGYTF. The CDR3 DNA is TGTGCCAGCAGCTTAGAAGGCAGGTCAGGTTATGGCTACACCTTC.